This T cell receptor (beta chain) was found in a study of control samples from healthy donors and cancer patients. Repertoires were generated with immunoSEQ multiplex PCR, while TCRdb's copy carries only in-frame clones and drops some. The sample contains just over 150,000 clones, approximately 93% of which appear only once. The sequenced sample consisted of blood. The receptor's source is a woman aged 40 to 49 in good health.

The CDR3 DNA is TGCGCCAGCAGCCGCCTGGGGGAAGAGACCCAGTACTTC. This codes for CASSRLGEETQYF. The chain joins TRBV5-1 to TRBJ2-5; perhaps D is TRBD1 or TRBD2 (5 bases each). Per the germline V gene, CDR1 is SGHRS and CDR2 is YFSETQ. The CDR3 runs to 13 residues. Trimming cost V 4 bases and J 3 bases, with 10 bases left between them.